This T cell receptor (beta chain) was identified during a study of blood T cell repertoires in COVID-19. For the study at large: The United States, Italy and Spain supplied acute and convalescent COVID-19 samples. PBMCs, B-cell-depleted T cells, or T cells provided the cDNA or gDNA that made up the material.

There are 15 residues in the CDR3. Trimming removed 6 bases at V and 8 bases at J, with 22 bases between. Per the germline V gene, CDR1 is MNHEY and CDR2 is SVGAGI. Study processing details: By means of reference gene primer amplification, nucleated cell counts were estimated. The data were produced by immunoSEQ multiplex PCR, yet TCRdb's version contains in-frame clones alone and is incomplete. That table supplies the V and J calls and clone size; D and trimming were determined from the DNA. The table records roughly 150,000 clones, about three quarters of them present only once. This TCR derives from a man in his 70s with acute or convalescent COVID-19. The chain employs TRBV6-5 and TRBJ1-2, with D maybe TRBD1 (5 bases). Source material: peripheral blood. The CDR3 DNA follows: TGTGCCAGCAGGGCGGGGGGATCATGGACTGTGGGCTACACCTTC. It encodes CASRAGGSWTVGYTF.